This TCR beta chain appears in the sequencing data of a study of CD8 T cells in ankylosing spondylitis. Study observations and caveats: Disease-linked clones bore a CD8+ phenotype, appearing relatively rarely in peripheral blood. Disease-associated clones were reportedly significantly overrepresented in matched ankylosing spondylitis synovial fluid. Characteristic of ankylosing spondylitis blood, it appeared, was a TCR beta motif comprising roughly 8 highly homologous variants. Earlier studies detected some motif variants in reactive arthritis synovial fluid and blood.

Germline-derived CDR1 and CDR2 are KGHDR and SFDVKD. V lost 2 bases and J 4 bases, leaving 16 bases between the germline ends. The CDR3 has 16 amino acids. This clonotype was observed many times. Antigen: not known. MiXCR, applied by TCRdb to the 5' RACE reads, yields one record per CDR3 protein. Counted here are about 220,000 distinct CDR3 sequences, about 10% occurring once; the ten biggest clones make up 21%. Sequencing was performed on blood, either unsorted or a sorted T cell fraction (not recorded which). This TCR was sampled from a male donor with ankylosing spondylitis or in good health (not recorded which). The chain links TRBV24-1 to TRBJ1-1, with D maybe TRBD1 (6 bases). The chain's CDR3 is CATSDSRAGASTEAFF. The CDR3, as DNA: TGTGCCACCAGTGATTCCCGGGCGGGGGCGTCCACTGAAGCTTTCTTT.